One sample yielded the 10 T cell receptor beta chains listed below, sequenced in a study of blood T cell repertoires in COVID-19. Libraries were prepared by immunoSEQ multiplex PCR; TCRdb keeps only in-frame clonotypes and omits some of them. The sample shows tens of thousands of clones, 89% of them seen only once. Sequenced input: peripheral blood. These receptors originate from a woman between 70 and 85 years old with acute or convalescent COVID-19.

The chain joins TRBV27 to TRBJ2-2; D remains unclear. CDR1 is MNHEY, CDR2 SMNVEV, per germline (reference sequence). CDR3 length equals 14 residues. V lost 1 base and J lost 6, with 9 bases in between. The CDR3 DNA is TGTGCCAGCAGTTTATTGTGGCAAGCCGGGGAGCTGTTTTTT. Translated: CASSLLWQAGELFF.

This clone has only a few counts. The chain recombines TRBV21-1 with TRBJ2-5; the D call in the table, TRBD1, was not verified against the DNA. TRBV21-1 counts as a pseudogene. This CDR3 has 16 residues. CDR3 in DNA: TGTGCCAGCGGACCCGGTCGGTTAGGGGCCGGAAAGACCCAGTACTTC. It is translated as CASGPGRLGAGKTQYF.

Here the CDR3 DNA reads TGCGCCAGCAGTGAGTCTCCGGTTGAGCAGTACTTC. This sequence encodes CASSESPVEQYF. The chain links TRBV10-2 to TRBJ2-7; D is unresolved. CDR3 length equals 12 residues. The germline CDR1 and CDR2 sequences are WSHSY and SAAADI. V was shortened by 0 bases and J by 7 bases, with 7 bases between the two germline ends.

This chain joins TRBV6-6 and TRBJ2-1; perhaps TRBD2 as D (5 bases). Trimming stripped 8 bases from V and 3 bases from J, with 5 bases between. The CDR3 is made up of 11 amino acids. The V gene's germline CDR1 is MNHNY and CDR2 SVGAGI (reference sequence). In DNA, the CDR3 is TGTGCCAGCGCGGGCTACAATGAGCAGTTCTTC. Protein: CASAGYNEQFF.

The J gene is TRBJ1-3, the V gene TRBV4-2, with D uncertain. The germline gives CDR1 LGHNA, CDR2 YNFKEQ. The CDR3 is 15 residues long. The ends were cut back, 6 bases at V and 2 bases at J, with 14 bases in the middle. For the CDR3, the DNA is TGTGCCAGCAGGGAGGCTCCCAAAACTGGAAACACCATATATTTT. Residues: CASREAPKTGNTIYF.

The J gene is TRBJ2-3, the V gene TRBV10-3, with a weak D call TRBD2 (6 bases). This CDR3 has 15 residues. Per the germline V gene, CDR1 is ENHRY and CDR2 is SYGVKD. V lost 2 bases to trimming and J lost 1 base, with 10 bases between them. CDR3 DNA sequence: TGTGCCATCAGTGAGGGCGGGACCCGCACAGATACGCAGTATTTT. Amino acid sequence: CAISEGGTRTDTQYF.

The rearrangement uses TRBV18 and TRBJ2-2; D may be TRBD2 (5 bases). V lost 2 bases and J lost 4, with 14 bases in between. This CDR3 is 16 amino acids long. Per the germline V gene, CDR1 is KGHSH and CDR2 is LQKENI. Written as DNA, the CDR3 is TGTGCCAGCTCACCAGCGGCGGGCTGGAGCACCGGGGAGCTGTTTTTT. It yields the protein CASSPAAGWSTGELFF.

The chain links TRBV7-8 to TRBJ1-1; 8 nucleotides line up with TRBD1. Germline CDR1 SGHVS, CDR2 FQNEAQ. This CDR3 has 14 residues. Germline trimming cut 1 base from V and 5 bases from J; bases unmatched to any gene: 3. CDR3 loop: CASSLGTGLTEAFF. The CDR3 nucleotides read TGTGCCAGCAGCTTAGGGACAGGGTTGACTGAAGCTTTCTTT.

The gene calls are TRBV19 and TRBJ1-6, with a possible D match to TRBD1 (5 bases). The germline V gene encodes CDR1 LNHDA and CDR2 SQIVND (reference sequence). The CDR3 length is 17 residues. V lost 7 bases to trimming and J lost 5 bases, with 21 bases between them. The CDR3, as DNA: TGTGCCAGTATGGTAAAAGGAGGGGCGGGGAATAATTCACCCCTCCACTTT. Amino acids: CASMVKGGAGNNSPLHF.

This clone was seen just once. V gene TRBV12-3 or TRBV12-4 combines with J gene TRBJ2-7; D perhaps matches TRBD1 (5 bases). Trimming pared 1 base from V and 3 bases from J, leaving 7 bases between. The CDR3 loop spans 13 amino acids. The DNA of the CDR3 is TGTGCCAGCAGTTTAGAGGACATCTACGAGCAGTACTTC. Amino acid sequence: CASSLEDIYEQYF.